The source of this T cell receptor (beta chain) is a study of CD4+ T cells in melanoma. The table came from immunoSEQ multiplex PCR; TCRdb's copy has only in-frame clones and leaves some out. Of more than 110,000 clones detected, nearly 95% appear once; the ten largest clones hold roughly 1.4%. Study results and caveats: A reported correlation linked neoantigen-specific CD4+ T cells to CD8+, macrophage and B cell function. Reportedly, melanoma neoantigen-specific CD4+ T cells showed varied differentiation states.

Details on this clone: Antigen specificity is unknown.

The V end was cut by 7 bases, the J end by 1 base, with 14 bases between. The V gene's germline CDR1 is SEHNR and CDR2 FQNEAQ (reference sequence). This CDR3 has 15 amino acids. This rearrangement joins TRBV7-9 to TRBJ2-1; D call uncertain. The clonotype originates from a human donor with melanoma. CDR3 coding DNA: TGTGCCAGCACCCTGACGGTGAGTTCCTACAATGAGCAGTTCTTC. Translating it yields CASTLTVSSYNEQFF.